This TCR beta chain was captured by sequencing in a study of shared clonotypes between healthy human individuals. Points from the study as a whole: The sharing of approximately 5.1% of naive CD4 clonotypes was seen across a few donors.

Notes on this clone: The antigen is not known.

The assay was carried out at the deep level. TCRdb's copy holds only in-frame clones and misses some; the assay was immunoSEQ multiplex PCR. Of roughly 2.2 million clones in the sample, 85% to 95% were seen once. Donors were Caucasian adults residing in Nashville, Tennessee, USA. This clonotype was obtained from a young man in good health. Some clones in this sample may be carry-over from other donors' samples. The sequenced material came from naive CD4+ T cells from PBMCs. Subset: CD45RA+ positively selected.

CDR3 sequence: CASISKARQGNGANVLTF. The CDR3 DNA reads TGTGCCAGCATCTCCAAGGCGCGGCAGGGGAACGGGGCCAACGTCCTGACTTTC. The gene calls are TRBV28 and TRBJ2-6; D may be TRBD1 (6 bases). Germline CDR1 reads MDHEN; CDR2 reads SYDVKM. CDR3 size: 18 residues. With 7 bases removed from V and 4 bases from J, the gap between germline ends came to 23 bases.